This TCR beta chain is from a study of T-cell reconstitution after alpha-beta-depleted transplantation in children. Comment on this clonotype: The antigen remains undetermined.

The germline gives CDR1 LGHNT, CDR2 FRNRAP. The V end lost 0 bases, the J end lost 9 bases, and 12 bases lay between the germline ends. The CDR3 runs 14 residues. Study outcomes and limitations: Alpha-beta T cells about two months after transplant reportedly derived from several hundred expanded graft clones. Among T cells one year after transplant, newly produced cells accounted for most counts and diversity. It was surviving recipient T cells and thymic progenitors that gave some patients high TCRbeta diversity at day 60.

During its preparation, the TCRbeta library received unique molecular identifiers. MiXCR, run by TCRdb on the PCR reads, gives a single entry per CDR3 protein. The sample shows 600,000 to 800,000 distinct CDR3 sequences, around 13% of them seen only once. This specimen was PBMCs, taken before TCRalphabeta/CD19-depleted stem cell transplant. This chain uses TRBV12-5 with TRBJ2-1; D gene ambiguous. The clonotype was recovered from a girl aged 2-10 years with congenital amegakaryocytic thrombocytopenia, due to receive a stem cell transplant. Here the CDR3 reads CASGLVLWGGEQFF. The DNA for the CDR3 is TGTGCTAGTGGTTTGGTACTCTGGGGTGGTGAGCAGTTCTTC.